The clone carrying this TCR beta chain was counted once. Its antigen remains unidentified. This specimen belongs to a study of cytomegalovirus exposure and HLA in healthy donors. Study observations and caveats: The HLA-A and HLA-B alleles of most subjects were reportedly predicted accurately from TCR beta sequences. Information on immune exposure was restricted to one variable (CMV serostatus).

V shed 8 bases and J shed 2 bases, with 10 bases lying between them. The CDR3 loop spans 13 amino acids. Germline CDR1 MNHEY, CDR2 SVGAGI. The PCR used 60 Vbeta and 13 Jbeta primers. Clones were read by immunoSEQ multiplex PCR, and TCRdb kept only the in-frame ones, dropping some. The repertoire holds under 200,000 clones, 70% to 80% seen once, with roughly 1.3% in the top ten. Sequencing used PBMCs. The chain recombines TRBV6-5 with TRBJ1-5; tentative D call: TRBD1 (6 bases). This clonotype originated in a woman in her forties or fifties in good health and CMV-seronegative. The DNA for the CDR3 is TGTGCCAGCGGGAACAGGGGCAATCAGCCCCAGCATTTT. Protein product: CASGNRGNQPQHF.